The 8 T cell receptor beta chains given below trace back to one sample, sequenced in a study of response to subunit inactivated influenza vaccine. TCRdb reprocessed the RT-PCR reads with MiXCR, giving one entry per CDR3 protein. The sample holds about half a million distinct CDR3 sequences; approximately 10% are singletons and the top ten take 12%. Sequences were derived from PBMCs from blood, sampled 40 to 50 days after vaccination. The origin of the receptors is a man in his fifties or sixties who received an inactivated influenza vaccine.

The chain recombines TRBV6-1 with TRBJ2-6; D gene unclear. The ends were cut back, 6 bases at V and 2 bases at J, with 20 bases in the middle. This CDR3 has 18 residues. In germline, CDR1 is MNHNS, CDR2 SASEGT. The CDR3 DNA reads TGTGCCAGCAGGGACCCGGTTGGTCGGAGTGCTGGGGCCAACGTCCTGACTTTC. This encodes CASRDPVGRSAGANVLTF.

This clonotype showed up just a few times. The gene calls are TRBV11-2 and TRBJ2-1; 8 nucleotides agree with TRBD2. The CDR3 contains 15 residues. Germline lookup yields CDR1 SGHAT and CDR2 FQNNGV. The V segment lost 5 bases and the J segment 5 bases; nucleotides outside the gene matches: 8. The CDR3 region is CASSMRGALNNEQFF. The DNA of the CDR3 is TGTGCCAGCAGCATGCGGGGGGCCCTGAACAATGAGCAGTTCTTC.

This clonotype was detected a few times. The chain carries TRBV12-3 or TRBV12-4 and TRBJ1-5; 7 nucleotides align to TRBD1. This CDR3 is 16 amino acids long. Unmatched junction bases numbered 8, after V lost 5 bases and J lost 1 base. The CDR3 reads CASSLNTGASNQPQHF. The CDR3, as DNA: TGTGCCAGCAGTCTTAACACAGGGGCAAGCAATCAGCCCCAGCATTTT.

This clonotype showed up many times. The chain couples TRBV4-1 to TRBJ1-1, with TRBD1 as a possible D gene (6 bases). Per the germline V gene, CDR1 is MGHRA and CDR2 is YSYEKL. The CDR3 covers 14 residues. V lost 2 bases and J lost 0, with 7 bases in between. The CDR3 reads CASSQNRVNTEAFF. CDR3 sequence (DNA): TGCGCCAGCAGCCAAAACAGGGTGAACACTGAAGCTTTCTTT.

This sequence joins TRBV9 and TRBJ1-2; 8 nucleotides line up with TRBD1. The germline gives CDR1 SGDLS, CDR2 YYNGEE. Trimming at V came to 4 bases and at J to 4 bases, leaving 9 bases not matched to a gene. The CDR3 consists of 15 residues. The CDR3: CASSPREDRAYGYTF. DNA for the CDR3: TGTGCCAGCAGCCCAAGGGAGGACAGGGCCTATGGCTACACCTTC.

This clonotype occurred a few times. The rearrangement joins TRBV20-1 to TRBJ2-1, with D perhaps matching TRBD2 (5 bases). The CDR3 is 15 residues long. Germline CDR1 is DFQATT and CDR2 is SNEGSKA (reference sequence). V was cut by 3 bases and J by 6 bases, with 18 bases left in between. The CDR3 sequence is CSARATGRSSNEQFF. The CDR3, as DNA: TGCAGTGCTAGGGCTACGGGGAGAAGCAGCAATGAGCAGTTCTTC.

In this sample, this clonotype turned up a few times. The J gene is TRBJ2-1, the V gene TRBV5-6, with 9 positions matching TRBD1. Germline trimming cut 2 bases from V and 15 bases from J; bases unmatched to any gene: 6. The CDR3 runs to 12 residues. Germline CDR1 and CDR2: SGHDT and YYEEEE. The CDR3, as DNA: TGTGCCAGCAGCTTAAGGGACAGGGCGGGGTTCTTC. This translates into CASSLRDRAGFF.

This clonotype has more than one count but fewer than ten. The chain links TRBV20-1 to TRBJ2-7; D perhaps matches TRBD2 (6 bases). This CDR3 has 13 amino acids. V was clipped by 6 bases and J by 3 bases, with 15 bases between them. The germline V gene has CDR1 DFQATT and CDR2 SNEGSKA (reference sequence). This chain's CDR3 is CSARRTKDYEQYF. In nucleotides, the CDR3 is TGCAGTGCCCGAAGGACTAAAGACTACGAGCAGTACTTC.